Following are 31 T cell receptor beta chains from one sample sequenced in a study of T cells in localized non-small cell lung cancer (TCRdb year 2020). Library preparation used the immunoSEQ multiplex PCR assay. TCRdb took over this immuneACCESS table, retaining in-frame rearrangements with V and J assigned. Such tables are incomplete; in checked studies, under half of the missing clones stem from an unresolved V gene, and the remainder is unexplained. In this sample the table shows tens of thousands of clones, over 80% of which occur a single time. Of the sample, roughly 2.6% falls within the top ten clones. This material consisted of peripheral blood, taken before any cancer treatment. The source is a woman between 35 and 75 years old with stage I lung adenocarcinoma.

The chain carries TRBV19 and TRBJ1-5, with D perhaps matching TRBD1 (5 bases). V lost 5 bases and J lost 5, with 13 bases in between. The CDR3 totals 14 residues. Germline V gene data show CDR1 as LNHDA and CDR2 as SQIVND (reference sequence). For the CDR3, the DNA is TGTGCCAGTAGTTTCAGGGTCCCGGATCAGCCCCAGCATTTT. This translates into CASSFRVPDQPQHF.

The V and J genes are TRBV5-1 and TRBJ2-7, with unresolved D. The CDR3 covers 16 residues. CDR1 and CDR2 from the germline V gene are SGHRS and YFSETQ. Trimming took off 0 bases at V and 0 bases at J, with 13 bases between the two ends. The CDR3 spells CASSLAADARSYEQYF. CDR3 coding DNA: TGCGCCAGCAGCTTGGCCGCGGACGCCCGCTCCTACGAGCAGTACTTC.

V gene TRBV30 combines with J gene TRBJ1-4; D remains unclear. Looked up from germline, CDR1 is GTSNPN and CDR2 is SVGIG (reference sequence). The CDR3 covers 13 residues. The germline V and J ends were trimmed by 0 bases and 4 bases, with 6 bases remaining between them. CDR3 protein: CAWSVVLNEKLFF. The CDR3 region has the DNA TGTGCCTGGAGTGTTGTACTTAATGAAAAACTGTTTTTT. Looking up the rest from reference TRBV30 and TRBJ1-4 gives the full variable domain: SQTIHQWPATLVQPVGSPLSLECTVEGTSNPNLYWYRQAAGRGLQLLFYSVGIGQISSEVPQNLSASRPQDRQFILSSKKLLLSDSGFYLCAWSVVLNEKLFFGSGTQLSVL.

The CDR3 loop is CASSGPTGTNEKLFF. The CDR3 nucleotides are TGTGCCAGCAGCGGACCGACAGGAACTAATGAAAAACTGTTTTTT. This chain uses TRBV7-8 with TRBJ1-4, with a possible D match to TRBD1 (6 bases). Between the trimmed V and J ends, which lost 5 bases and 1 base, there was a span of 11 bases. Germline CDR1 is SGHVS and CDR2 is FQNEAQ. This CDR3 spans 15 amino acids.

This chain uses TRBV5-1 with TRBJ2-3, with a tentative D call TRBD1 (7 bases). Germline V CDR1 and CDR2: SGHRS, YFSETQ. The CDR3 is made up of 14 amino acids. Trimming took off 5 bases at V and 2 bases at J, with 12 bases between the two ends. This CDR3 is CASREGQNTDTQYF. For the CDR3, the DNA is TGCGCCAGCAGGGAGGGACAGAACACAGATACGCAGTATTTT.

The CDR3 is CASSPPLGGFGNEQFF. Here the CDR3 DNA reads TGTGCCAGCAGCCCTCCCCTGGGAGGGTTTGGCAATGAGCAGTTCTTC. The rearrangement joins TRBV7-9 to TRBJ2-1; TRBD2 matches at 7 bases. The J segment lost 6 bases and the V segment lost 5 bases, leaving 13 bases of the junction unmatched. The CDR3 covers 16 residues. Germline V gene data show CDR1 as SEHNR and CDR2 as FQNEAQ (reference sequence).

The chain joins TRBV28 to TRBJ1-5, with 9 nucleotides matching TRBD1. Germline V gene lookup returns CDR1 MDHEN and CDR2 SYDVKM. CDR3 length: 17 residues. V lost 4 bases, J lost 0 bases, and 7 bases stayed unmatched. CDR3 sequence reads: CASSSRTGAYSNQPQHF. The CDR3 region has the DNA TGTGCCAGCAGTTCCCGGACAGGGGCCTATAGCAATCAGCCCCAGCATTTT.

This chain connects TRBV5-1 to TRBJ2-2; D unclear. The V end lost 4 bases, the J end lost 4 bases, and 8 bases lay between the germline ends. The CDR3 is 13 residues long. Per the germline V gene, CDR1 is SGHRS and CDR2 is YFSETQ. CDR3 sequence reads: CASSPSFTGELFF. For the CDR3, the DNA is TGCGCCAGCAGCCCCTCTTTCACCGGGGAGCTGTTTTTT.

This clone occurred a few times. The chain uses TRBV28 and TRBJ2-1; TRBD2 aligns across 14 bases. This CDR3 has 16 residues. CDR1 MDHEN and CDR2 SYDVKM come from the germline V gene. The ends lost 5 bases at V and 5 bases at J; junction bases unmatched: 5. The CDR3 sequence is CASSPTGLAGDNEQFF. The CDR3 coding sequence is TGTGCCAGCAGTCCCACGGGACTAGCGGGAGACAATGAGCAGTTCTTC. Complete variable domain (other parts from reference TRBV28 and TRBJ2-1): DVKVTQSSRYLVKRTGEKVFLECVQDMDHENMFWYRQDPGLGLRLIYFSYDVKMKEKGDIPEGYSVSREKKERFSLILESASTNQTSMYLCASSPTGLAGDNEQFFGPGTRLTVL.

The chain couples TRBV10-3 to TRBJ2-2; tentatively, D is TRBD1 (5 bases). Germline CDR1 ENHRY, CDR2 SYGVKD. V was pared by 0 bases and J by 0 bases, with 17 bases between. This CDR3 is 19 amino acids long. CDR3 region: CAISESGPTVPSNTGELFF. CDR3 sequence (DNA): TGTGCCATCAGTGAGTCGGGGCCCACGGTCCCCTCGAACACCGGGGAGCTGTTTTTT.

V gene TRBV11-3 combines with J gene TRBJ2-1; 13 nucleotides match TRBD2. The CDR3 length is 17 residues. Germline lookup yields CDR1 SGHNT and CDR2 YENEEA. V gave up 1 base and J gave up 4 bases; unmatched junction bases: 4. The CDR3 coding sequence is TGTGCCAGCAGCTTAGGACTAGCGGGAGGACAATACAATGAGCAGTTCTTC. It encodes CASSLGLAGGQYNEQFF.

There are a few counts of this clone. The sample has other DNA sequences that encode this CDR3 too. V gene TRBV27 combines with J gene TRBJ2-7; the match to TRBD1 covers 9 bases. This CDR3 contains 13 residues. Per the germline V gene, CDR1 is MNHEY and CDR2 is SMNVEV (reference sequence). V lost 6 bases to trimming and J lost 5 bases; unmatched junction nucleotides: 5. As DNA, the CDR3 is TGTGCCAGCAGGACAGGGGGAGTAAACGAGCAGTACTTC. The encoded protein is CASRTGGVNEQYF.

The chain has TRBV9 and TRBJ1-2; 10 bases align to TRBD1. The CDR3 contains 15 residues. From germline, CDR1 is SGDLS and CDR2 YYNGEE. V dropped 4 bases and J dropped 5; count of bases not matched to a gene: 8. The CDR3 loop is CASSTRTGGSYGYTF. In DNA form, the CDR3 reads TGTGCCAGCAGCACTCGGACAGGGGGTTCTTATGGCTACACCTTC.

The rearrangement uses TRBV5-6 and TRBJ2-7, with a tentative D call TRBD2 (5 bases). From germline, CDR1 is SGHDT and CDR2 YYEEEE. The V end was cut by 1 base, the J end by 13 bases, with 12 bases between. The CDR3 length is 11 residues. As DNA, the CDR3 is TGTGCCAGCAGCTTGACTGGGAGCCCTTACTTC. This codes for CASSLTGSPYF.

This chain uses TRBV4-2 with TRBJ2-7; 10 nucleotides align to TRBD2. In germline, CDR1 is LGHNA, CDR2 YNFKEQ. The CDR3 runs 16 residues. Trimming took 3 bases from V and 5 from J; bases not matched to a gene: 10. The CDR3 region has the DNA TGTGCCAGCAGCCAGGATACTAGCGGGATTCGTAACGAGCAGTACTTC. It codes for CASSQDTSGIRNEQYF.

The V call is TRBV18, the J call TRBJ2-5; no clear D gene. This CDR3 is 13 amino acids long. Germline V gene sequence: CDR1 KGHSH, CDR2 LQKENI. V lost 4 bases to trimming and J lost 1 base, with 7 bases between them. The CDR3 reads CASSQAFQETQYF. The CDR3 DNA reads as TGTGCCAGCTCACAAGCCTTCCAAGAGACCCAGTACTTC.

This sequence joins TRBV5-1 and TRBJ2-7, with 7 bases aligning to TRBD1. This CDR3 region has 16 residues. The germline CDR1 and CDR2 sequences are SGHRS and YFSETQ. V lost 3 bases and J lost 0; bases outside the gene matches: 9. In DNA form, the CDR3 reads TGCGCCAGCAGCTGGGCGACGGGACAGAGCTCCTACGAGCAGTACTTC. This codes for CASSWATGQSSYEQYF.

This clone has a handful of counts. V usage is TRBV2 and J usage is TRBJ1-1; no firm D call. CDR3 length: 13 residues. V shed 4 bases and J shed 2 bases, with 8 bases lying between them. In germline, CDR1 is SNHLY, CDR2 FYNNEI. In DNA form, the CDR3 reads TGTGCCAGCAGTGGCCTGTTAAACACTGAAGCTTTCTTT. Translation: CASSGLLNTEAFF.

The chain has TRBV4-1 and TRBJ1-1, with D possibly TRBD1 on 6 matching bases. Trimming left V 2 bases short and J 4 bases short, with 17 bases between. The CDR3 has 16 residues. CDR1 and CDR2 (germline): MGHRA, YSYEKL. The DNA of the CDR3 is TGCGCCAGCAGCCAATCGGTCGTCAGGGGCCCCACTGAAGCTTTCTTT. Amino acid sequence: CASSQSVVRGPTEAFF.

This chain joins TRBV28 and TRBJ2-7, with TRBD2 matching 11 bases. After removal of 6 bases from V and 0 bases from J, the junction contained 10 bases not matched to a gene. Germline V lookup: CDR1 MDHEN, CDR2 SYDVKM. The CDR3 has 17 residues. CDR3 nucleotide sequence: TGTGCCAGCAGCTTTGGCGCCGGGACTAGCGGCTCCTACGAGCAGTACTTC. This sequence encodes CASSFGAGTSGSYEQYF.

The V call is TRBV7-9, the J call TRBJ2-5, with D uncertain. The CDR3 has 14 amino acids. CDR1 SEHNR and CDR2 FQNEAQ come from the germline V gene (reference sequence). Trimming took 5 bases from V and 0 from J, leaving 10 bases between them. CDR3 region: CASSKTGYQETQYF. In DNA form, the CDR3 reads TGTGCCAGCAGCAAGACCGGGTACCAAGAGACCCAGTACTTC.

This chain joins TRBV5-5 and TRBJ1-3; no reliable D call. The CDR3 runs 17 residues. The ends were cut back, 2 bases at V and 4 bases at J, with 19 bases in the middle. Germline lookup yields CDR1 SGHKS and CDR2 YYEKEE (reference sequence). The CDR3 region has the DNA TGTGCCAGCAGCTTCGCGGGTCCGGGTGCCGAAGGAAACACCATATATTTT. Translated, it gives CASSFAGPGAEGNTIYF.

CDR3 sequence reads: CASSPAPSHTEAFF. As DNA, the CDR3 is TGTGCCAGCAGCCCTGCTCCCTCTCACACTGAAGCTTTCTTT. This chain uses TRBV7-6 with TRBJ1-1; no clear D gene. The ends were cut back, 5 bases at V and 3 bases at J, with 13 bases in the middle. The CDR3 is 14 amino acids. The germline V gene encodes CDR1 SGHVS and CDR2 FNYEAQ.

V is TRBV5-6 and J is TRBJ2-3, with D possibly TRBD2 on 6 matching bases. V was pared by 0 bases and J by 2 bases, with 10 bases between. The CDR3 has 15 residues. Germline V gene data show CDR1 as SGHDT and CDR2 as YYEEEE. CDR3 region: CASSLGSGSTDTQYF. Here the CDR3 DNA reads TGTGCCAGCAGCTTGGGTAGCGGATCCACAGATACGCAGTATTTT.

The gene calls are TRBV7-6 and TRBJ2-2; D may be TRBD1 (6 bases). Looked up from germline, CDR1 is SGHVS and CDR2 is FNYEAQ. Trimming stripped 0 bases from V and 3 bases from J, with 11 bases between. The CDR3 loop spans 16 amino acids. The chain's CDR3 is CASSLAPGDYTGELFF. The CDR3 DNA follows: TGTGCCAGCAGCTTAGCGCCAGGGGATTACACCGGGGAGCTGTTTTTT.

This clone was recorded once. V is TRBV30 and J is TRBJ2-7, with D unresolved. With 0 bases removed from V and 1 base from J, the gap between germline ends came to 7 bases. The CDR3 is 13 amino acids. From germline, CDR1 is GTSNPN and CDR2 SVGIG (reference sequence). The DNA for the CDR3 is TGTGCCTGGAGTGTATCCAGTTCCTACGAGCAGTACTTC. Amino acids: CAWSVSSSYEQYF.

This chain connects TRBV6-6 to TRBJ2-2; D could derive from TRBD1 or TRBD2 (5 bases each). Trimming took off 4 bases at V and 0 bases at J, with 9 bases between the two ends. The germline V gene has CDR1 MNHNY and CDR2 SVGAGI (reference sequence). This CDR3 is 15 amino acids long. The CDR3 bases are TGTGCCAGCAGTTTGAGAGGGGCGAACACCGGGGAGCTGTTTTTT. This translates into CASSLRGANTGELFF.

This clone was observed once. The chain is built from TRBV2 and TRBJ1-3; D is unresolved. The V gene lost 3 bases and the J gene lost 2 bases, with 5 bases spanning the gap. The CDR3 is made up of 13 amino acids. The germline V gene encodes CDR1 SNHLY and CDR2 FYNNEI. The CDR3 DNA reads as TGTGCCAGCAGTGACGGGGCTGGAAACACCATATATTTT. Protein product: CASSDGAGNTIYF. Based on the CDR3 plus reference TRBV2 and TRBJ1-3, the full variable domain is EPEVTQTPSHQVTQMGQEVILRCVPISNHLYFYWYRQILGQKVEFLVSFYNNEISEKSEIFDDQFSVERPDGSNFTLKIRSTKLEDSAMYFCASSDGAGNTIYFGEGSWLTVV.

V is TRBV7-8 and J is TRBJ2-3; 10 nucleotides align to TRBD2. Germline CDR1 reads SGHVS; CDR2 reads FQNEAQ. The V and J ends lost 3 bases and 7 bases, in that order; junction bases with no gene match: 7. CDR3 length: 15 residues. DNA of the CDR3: TGTGCCAGCAGCTTCTCCGGGACTAGCGAATATACGCAGTATTTT. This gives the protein CASSFSGTSEYTQYF. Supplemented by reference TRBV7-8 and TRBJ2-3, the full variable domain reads GAGVSQSPRYKVAKRGQDVALRCDPISGHVSLFWYQQALGQGPEFLTYFQNEAQLDKSGLPSDRFFAERPEGSVSTLKIQRTQQEDSAVYLCASSFSGTSEYTQYFGPGTRLTVL.

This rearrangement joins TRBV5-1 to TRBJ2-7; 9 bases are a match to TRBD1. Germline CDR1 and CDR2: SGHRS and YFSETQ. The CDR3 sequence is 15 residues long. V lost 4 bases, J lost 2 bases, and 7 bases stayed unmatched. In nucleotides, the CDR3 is TGCGCCAGCAGCCCAGGGACAGGGTCCCCCTACGAGCAGTACTTC. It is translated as CASSPGTGSPYEQYF. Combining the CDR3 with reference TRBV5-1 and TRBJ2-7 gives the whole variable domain KAGVTQTPRYLIKTRGQQVTLSCSPISGHRSVSWYQQTPGQGLQFLFEYFSETQRNKGNFPGRFSGRQFSNSRSEMNVSTLELGDSALYLCASSPGTGSPYEQYFGPGTRLTVT.

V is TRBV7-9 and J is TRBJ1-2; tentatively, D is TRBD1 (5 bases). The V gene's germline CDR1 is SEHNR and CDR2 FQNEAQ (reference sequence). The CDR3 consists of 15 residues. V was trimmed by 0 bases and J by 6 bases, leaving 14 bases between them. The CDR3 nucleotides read TGTGCCAGCAGCTTAGCGGGGACCCCGAGCCATGGCTACACCTTC. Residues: CASSLAGTPSHGYTF.